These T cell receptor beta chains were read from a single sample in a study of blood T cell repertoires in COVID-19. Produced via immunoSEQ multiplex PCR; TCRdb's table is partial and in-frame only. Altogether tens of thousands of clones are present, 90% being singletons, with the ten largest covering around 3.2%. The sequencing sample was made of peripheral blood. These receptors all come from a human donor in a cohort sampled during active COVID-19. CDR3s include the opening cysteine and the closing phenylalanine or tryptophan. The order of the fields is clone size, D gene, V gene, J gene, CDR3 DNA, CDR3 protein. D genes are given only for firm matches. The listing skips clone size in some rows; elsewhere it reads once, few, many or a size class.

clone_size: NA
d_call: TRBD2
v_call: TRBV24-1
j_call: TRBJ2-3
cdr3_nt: TGTGCCACCAGTGATTGGACTAGCGGGAGAACAGATACGCAGTATTTT
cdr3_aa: CATSDWTSGRTDTQYF

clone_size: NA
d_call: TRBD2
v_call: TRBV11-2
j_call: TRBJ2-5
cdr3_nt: TGTGCCAGCAGCTTAGTAGTCGGGCTAGCGGGAGTAGGCGAGACCCAGTACTTC
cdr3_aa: CASSLVVGLAGVGETQYF

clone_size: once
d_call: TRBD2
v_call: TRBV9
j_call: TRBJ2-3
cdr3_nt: TGTGCCAGCAGCCCTCGACTAGCGGGGAACACAGATACGCAGTATTTT
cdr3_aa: CASSPRLAGNTDTQYF

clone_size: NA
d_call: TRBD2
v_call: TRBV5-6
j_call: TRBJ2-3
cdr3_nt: TGTGCCAGCAGCTTGAGGTCTAGCGGGATTTCAGATACGCAGTATTTT
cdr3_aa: CASSLRSSGISDTQYF

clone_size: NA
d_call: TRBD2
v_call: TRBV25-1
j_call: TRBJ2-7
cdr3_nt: TGTGCCAGCAGGTCTAGCGGGAGCTCCTACGAGCAGTACTTC
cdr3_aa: CASRSSGSSYEQYF

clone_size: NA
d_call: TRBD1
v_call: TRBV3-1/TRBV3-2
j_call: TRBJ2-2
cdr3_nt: TGTGCCAGCAGCCAGGACAGGGGGCAATGGACTAGCGCATCGAACACCGGGGAGCTGTTTTTT
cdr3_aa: CASSQDRGQWTSASNTGELFF

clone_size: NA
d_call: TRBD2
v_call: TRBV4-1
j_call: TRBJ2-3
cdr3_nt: TGCGCCAGCAGCCAAGTTGCGCGGGAGGGCTTCACAGATACGCAGTATTTT
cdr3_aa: CASSQVAREGFTDTQYF

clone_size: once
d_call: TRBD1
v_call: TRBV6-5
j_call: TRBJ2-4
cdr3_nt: TGTGCCAGCAGACAGGGGCCGAAAAACATTCAGTACTTC
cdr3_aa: CASRQGPKNIQYF

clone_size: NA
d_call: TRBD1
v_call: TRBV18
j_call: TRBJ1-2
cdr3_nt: TGTGCCAGCTCAACACCCGGGACAGGCTCTAACTATGGCTACACCTTC
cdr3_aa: CASSTPGTGSNYGYTF

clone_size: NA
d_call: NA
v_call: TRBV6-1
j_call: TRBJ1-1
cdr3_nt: TGTGCCAGCAGTGAGTCGTCACGGTGGGAAGCTTTCTTT
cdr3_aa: CASSESSRWEAFF

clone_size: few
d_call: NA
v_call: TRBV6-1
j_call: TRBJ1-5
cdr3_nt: TGTGCCAGCAGTGAATCCCACAGGGATCAGCCCCAGCATTTT
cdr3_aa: CASSESHRDQPQHF

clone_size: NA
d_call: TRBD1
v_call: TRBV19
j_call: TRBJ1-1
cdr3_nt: TGTGCCAGTAGACCTGACAGGGGGCAAGGTTTGACTGAAGCTTTCTTT
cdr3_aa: CASRPDRGQGLTEAFF

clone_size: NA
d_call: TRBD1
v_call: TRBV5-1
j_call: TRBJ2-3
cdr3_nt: TGCGCCAGCAGCTTGGCCTCGCAGGGGGGCACAGATACGCAGTATTTT
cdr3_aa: CASSLASQGGTDTQYF

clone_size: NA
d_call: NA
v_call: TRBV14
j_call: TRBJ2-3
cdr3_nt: TGTGCCAGCAGCCCCAGACAGCCAACAGATACGCAGTATTTT
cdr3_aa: CASSPRQPTDTQYF

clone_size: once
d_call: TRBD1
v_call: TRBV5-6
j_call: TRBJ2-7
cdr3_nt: TGTGCCAGCAGCCCTGACAGGGTTTACGAGCAGTACTTC
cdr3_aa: CASSPDRVYEQYF

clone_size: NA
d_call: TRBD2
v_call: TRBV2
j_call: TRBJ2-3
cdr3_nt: TGTGCCAGCAGTGAATTAGCGGGGAGGAGGGATACGCAGTATTTT
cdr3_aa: CASSELAGRRDTQYF

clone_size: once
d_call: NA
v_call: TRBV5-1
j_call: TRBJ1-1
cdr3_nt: TGCGCCAGCAGTATGGGGCAGGAAGACGTCATGAACACTGAAGCTTTCTTT
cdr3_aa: CASSMGQEDVMNTEAFF

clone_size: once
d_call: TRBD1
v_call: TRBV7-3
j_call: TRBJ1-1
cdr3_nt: TGTGCCAGCAGCCCCCGACAGGGGAGGAACACTGAAGCTTTCTTT
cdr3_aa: CASSPRQGRNTEAFF

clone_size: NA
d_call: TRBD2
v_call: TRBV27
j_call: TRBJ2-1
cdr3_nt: TGTGCCAGCAGCCCCGGGACTAGCGGGAGACATGAGCAGTTCTTC
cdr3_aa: CASSPGTSGRHEQFF

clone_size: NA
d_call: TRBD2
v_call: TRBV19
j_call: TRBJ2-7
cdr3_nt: TGTGCCAGTAGTATAGAGGTAGCGGGAGGGGACGAGCAGTACTTC
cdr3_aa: CASSIEVAGGDEQYF

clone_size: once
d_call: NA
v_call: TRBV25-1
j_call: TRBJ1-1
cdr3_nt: TGTGCCAGCAGGAGAGTCGGGGGTAAGAGACGGGAAGCTTTCTTT
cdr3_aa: CASRRVGGKRREAFF

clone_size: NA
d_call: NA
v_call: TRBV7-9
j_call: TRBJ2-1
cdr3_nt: TGTGCCAGCAGCTTAGAATTTCGGTTCTCCTACAATGAGCAGTTCTTC
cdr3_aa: CASSLEFRFSYNEQFF

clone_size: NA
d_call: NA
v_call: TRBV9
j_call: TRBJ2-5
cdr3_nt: TGTGCCAGCAGCGTAGGTTTGACTGCGCGACAAGAGACCCAGTACTTC
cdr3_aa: CASSVGLTARQETQYF

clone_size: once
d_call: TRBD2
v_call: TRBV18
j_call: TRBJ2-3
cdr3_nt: TGTGCCAGCTCAACCCGGGGACTAGCAGGGGATACGCAGTATTTT
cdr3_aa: CASSTRGLAGDTQYF

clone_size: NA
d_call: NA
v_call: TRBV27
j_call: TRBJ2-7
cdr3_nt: TGTGCCAGCTCCTCGGGTTTGAGCTCCTACGAGCAGTACTTC
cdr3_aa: CASSSGLSSYEQYF

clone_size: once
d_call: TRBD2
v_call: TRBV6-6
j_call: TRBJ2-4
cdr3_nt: TGTGCCAGCAGCCGATGGACTAGCGGGAGTTTAGACATTCAGTACTTC
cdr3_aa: CASSRWTSGSLDIQYF

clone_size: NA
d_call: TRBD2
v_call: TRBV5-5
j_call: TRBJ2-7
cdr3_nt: TGTGCCAGCAGCTTGGTCCTGGGGGGGAACCGGGGATACGAGCAGTACTTC
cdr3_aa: CASSLVLGGNRGYEQYF

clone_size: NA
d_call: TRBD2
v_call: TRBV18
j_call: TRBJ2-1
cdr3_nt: TGTGCCAGCTCGCAGCCGGGACTAGCGGGGGGTGGAAATGAGCAGTTCTTC
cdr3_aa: CASSQPGLAGGGNEQFF

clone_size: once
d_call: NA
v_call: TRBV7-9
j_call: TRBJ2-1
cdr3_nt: TGTGCCAGCAGGAGAGACTCCTACAATGAGCAGTTCTTC
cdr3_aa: CASRRDSYNEQFF

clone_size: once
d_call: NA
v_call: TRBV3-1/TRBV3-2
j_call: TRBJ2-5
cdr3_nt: TGTGCCAGCAGCCAAGGTGGGAGTGGGGAGACCCAGTACTTC
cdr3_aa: CASSQGGSGETQYF

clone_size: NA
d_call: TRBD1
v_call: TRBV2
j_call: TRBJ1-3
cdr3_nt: TGTGCCAGCAGGCTTAGACAGGGGGCAGCTGGAAACACCATATATTTT
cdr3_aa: CASRLRQGAAGNTIYF

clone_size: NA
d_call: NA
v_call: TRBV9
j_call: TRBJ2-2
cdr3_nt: TGTGCCAGCAGCCCCACAGAACCCGGGGAGCTGTTTTTT
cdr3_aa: CASSPTEPGELFF

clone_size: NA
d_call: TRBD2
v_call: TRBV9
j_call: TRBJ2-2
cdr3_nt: TGTGCCAGCACCAGGACTAGCGGGAGGATGGGGACCGGGGAGCTGTTTTTT
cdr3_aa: CASTRTSGRMGTGELFF

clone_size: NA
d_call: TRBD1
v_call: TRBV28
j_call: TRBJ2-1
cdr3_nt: TGTGCCAGCAGCTCCGGGACAGGGGGTTTCAATGAGCAGTTCTTC
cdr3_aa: CASSSGTGGFNEQFF

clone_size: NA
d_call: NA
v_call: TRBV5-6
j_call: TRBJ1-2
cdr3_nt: TGTGCCAGCAGCTTGGGCAGAAACTATGGCTACACCTTC
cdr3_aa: CASSLGRNYGYTF

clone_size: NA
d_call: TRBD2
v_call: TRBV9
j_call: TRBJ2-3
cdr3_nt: TGTGCCAGCAGCGTGGGGACTAGCGGAGGCACAGATACGCAGTATTTT
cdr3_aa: CASSVGTSGGTDTQYF

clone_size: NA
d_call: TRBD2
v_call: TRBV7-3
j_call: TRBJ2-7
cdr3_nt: TGTGCCAGCAGCTTAACCCCAACTAGCGGGTTTGACGAGCAGTACTTC
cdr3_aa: CASSLTPTSGFDEQYF

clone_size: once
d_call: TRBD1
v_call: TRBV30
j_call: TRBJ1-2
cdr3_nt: TGTGCCTGGGGGAACCAGGGGGCGCAGGGCTACACCTTC
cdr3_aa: CAWGNQGAQGYTF

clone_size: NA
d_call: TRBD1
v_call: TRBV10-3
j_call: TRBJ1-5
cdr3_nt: TGTGCCATCAGTGAGTCTTTCGGACAGGGAGGCAATCAGCCCCAGCATTTT
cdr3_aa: CAISESFGQGGNQPQHF

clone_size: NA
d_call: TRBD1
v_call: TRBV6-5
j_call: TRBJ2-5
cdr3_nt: TGTGCCAGCCGGGGGACAGGGGGAGAGACCCAGTACTTC
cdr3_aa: CASRGTGGETQYF

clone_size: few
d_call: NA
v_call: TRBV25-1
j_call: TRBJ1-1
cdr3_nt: TGTGCCAGCAGCCCAGTCCAGGCTCGGAGGCACACTGAAGCTTTCTTT
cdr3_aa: CASSPVQARRHTEAFF

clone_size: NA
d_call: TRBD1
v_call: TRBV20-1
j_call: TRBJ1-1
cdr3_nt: TGCAGTGCTAGTCGTAGTGGGGACAGCCTGAACACTGAAGCTTTCTTT
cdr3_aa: CSASRSGDSLNTEAFF